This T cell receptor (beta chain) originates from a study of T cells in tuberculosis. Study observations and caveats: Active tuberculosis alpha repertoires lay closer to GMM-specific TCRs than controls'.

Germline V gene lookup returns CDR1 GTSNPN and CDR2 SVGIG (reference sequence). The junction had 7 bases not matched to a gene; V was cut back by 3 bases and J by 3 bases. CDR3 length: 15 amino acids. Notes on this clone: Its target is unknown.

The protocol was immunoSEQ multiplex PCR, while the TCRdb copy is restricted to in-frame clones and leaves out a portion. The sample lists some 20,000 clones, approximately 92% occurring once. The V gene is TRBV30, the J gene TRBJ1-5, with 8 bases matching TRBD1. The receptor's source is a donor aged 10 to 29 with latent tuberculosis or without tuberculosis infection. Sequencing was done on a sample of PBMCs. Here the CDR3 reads CAWSVGTGDNQPQHF. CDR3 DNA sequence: TGTGCCTGGAGCGTCGGGACAGGTGACAATCAGCCCCAGCATTTT.